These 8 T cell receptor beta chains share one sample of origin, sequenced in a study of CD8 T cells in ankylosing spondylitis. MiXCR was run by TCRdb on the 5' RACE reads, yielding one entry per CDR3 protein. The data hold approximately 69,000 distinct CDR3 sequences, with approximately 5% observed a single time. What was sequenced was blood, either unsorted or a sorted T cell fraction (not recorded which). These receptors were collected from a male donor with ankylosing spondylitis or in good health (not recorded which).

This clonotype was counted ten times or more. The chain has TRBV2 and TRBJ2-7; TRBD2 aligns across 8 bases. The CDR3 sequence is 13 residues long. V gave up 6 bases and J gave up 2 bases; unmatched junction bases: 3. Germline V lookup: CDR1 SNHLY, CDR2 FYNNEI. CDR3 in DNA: TGTGCCAGCAGCCTTAGCGGGGCCTACGAGCAGTACTTC. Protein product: CASSLSGAYEQYF.

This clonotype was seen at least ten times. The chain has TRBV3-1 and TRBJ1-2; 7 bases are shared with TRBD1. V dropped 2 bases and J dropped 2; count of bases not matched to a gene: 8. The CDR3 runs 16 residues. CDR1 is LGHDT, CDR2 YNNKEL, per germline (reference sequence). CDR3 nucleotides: TGTGCCAGCAGCCAACTAACTACGGGACAGAACTATGGCTACACCTTC. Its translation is CASSQLTTGQNYGYTF. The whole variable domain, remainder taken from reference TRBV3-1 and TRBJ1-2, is DTAVSQTPKYLVTQMGNDKSIKCEQNLGHDTMYWYKQDSKKFLKIMFSYNNKELIINETVPNRFSPKSPDKAHLNLHINSLELGDSAVYFCASSQLTTGQNYGYTFGSGTRLTVV.

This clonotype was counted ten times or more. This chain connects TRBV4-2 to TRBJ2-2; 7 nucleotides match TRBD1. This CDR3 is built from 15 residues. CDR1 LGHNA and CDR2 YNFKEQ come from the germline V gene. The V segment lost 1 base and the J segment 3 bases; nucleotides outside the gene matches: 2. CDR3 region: CASSQGDRDTGELFF. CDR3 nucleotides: TGTGCCAGCAGCCAAGGTGACAGGGACACCGGGGAGCTGTTTTTT.

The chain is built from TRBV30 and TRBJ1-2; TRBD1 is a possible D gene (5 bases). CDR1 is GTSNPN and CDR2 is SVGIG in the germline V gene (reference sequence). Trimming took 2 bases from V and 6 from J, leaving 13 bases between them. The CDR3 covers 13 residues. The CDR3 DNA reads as TGTGCCTGGAGTTTGGGGCAGGAAGATGGCTACACCTTC. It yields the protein CAWSLGQEDGYTF.

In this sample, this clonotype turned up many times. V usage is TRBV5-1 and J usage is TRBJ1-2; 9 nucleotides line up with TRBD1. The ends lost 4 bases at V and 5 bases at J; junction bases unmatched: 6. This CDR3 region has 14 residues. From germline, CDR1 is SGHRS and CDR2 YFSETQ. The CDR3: CASSLGQGLYGYTF. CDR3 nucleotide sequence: TGCGCCAGCAGCCTAGGACAGGGGCTTTATGGCTACACCTTC.

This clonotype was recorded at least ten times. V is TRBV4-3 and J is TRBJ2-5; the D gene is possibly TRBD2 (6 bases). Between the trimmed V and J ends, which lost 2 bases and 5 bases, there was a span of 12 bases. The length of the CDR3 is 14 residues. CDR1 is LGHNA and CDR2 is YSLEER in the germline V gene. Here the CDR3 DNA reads TGCGCCAGCAGCCAAAACCCGGGGGATGAGACCCAGTACTTC. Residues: CASSQNPGDETQYF.

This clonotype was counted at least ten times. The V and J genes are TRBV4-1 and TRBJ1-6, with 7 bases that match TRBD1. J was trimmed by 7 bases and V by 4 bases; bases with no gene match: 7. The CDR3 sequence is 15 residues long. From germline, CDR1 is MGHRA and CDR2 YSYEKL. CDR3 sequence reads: CASSLTGTENSPLHF. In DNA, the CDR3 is TGCGCCAGCAGCCTTACCGGGACAGAGAATTCACCCCTCCACTTT.

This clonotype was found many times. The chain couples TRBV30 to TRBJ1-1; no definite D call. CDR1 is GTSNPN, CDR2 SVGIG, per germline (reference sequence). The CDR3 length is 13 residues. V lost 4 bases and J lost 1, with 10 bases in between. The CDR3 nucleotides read TGTGCCTGGAAGTATACGGGGAACACTGAAGCTTTCTTT. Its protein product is CAWKYTGNTEAFF.